These 29 T cell receptor beta chains were all obtained from the same sample, sequenced in a study of shared clonotypes between healthy human individuals. Clones were sequenced by immunoSEQ multiplex PCR, and TCRdb holds only the in-frame ones, with some missing. The table shows more than 2 million clones, with 90% to 95% occurring only once. The sample was naive CD4+ T cells sorted from blood. Subset of the sample: CD45RA+ positively selected. The receptors shown here come from a young man in good health.

With regard to this clone: Different DNA sequences within this sample yield the same CDR3. The chain combines TRBV11-2 with TRBJ1-1; D is unresolved. This CDR3 has 13 amino acids. Germline CDR1 reads SGHAT; CDR2 reads FQNNGV. Trimming removed 1 base from V and 2 bases from J, with 5 bases in between. DNA of the CDR3: TGTGCCAGCAGCTTAGGTGTAAACACTGAAGCTTTCTTT. Its translation: CASSLGVNTEAFF.

The chain recombines TRBV28 with TRBJ2-7, with D perhaps given as TRBD1 or TRBD2 (5 bases each). CDR1 is MDHEN and CDR2 is SYDVKM in the germline V gene. There are 15 residues in the CDR3. V dropped 7 bases and J dropped 6 bases, with 22 bases sitting between them. In nucleotides, the CDR3 is TGTGCCAGCAACCCGGGACCGACACTGAATTCCGAGCAGTACTTC. This translates into CASNPGPTLNSEQYF.

The chain links TRBV6-5 to TRBJ2-7; tentatively, D is TRBD1 or TRBD2 (5 bases each). Trimming stripped 5 bases from V and 2 bases from J, with 10 bases between. This CDR3 has 13 residues. Germline V lookup: CDR1 MNHEY, CDR2 SVGAGI. The CDR3 loop reads CASSQGAAYEQYF. CDR3 nucleotide sequence: TGTGCCAGCAGTCAGGGAGCCGCCTACGAGCAGTACTTC.

The rearrangement joins TRBV9 to TRBJ2-1; 9 positions agree with TRBD1. With V trimmed by 5 bases and J by 5 bases, 8 bases remained unmatched. The CDR3 sequence is 15 residues long. CDR1 and CDR2 from the germline V gene are SGDLS and YYNGEE. The CDR3 coding sequence is TGTGCCAGCAGTGAATCCGGGACAGGGAACAATGAGCAGTTCTTC. This sequence encodes CASSESGTGNNEQFF.

In this sample, this clone turned up once. J is TRBJ1-2 and V is TRBV19; 9 nucleotides line up with TRBD1. The CDR3 totals 15 residues. The germline CDR1 and CDR2 sequences are LNHDA and SQIVND (reference sequence). V shed 1 base and J 3 bases; nucleotides not matched to a gene: 3. DNA for the CDR3: TGTGCCAGTAGTATAGTCCGACAGGGGGACTATGGCTACACCTTC. Amino acid sequence: CASSIVRQGDYGYTF.

This clone was found once. The chain joins TRBV6-4 to TRBJ2-7; the match to TRBD2 covers 11 bases. Losses at the gene ends were 3 bases for V and 1 base for J; bases not matched to a gene: 11. CDR1 is MRHNA, CDR2 SNTAGT, per germline. The CDR3 contains 18 residues. Here the CDR3 DNA reads TGTGCCAGCAGTGATCCGAACGGTAGCGGGAGGGGATCCTACGAGCAGTACTTC. Residues: CASSDPNGSGRGSYEQYF.

The rearrangement links TRBV18 to TRBJ2-7, with TRBD1 matching 8 bases. The germline V gene has CDR1 KGHSH and CDR2 LQKENI. V trimming: 5 bases; J trimming: 0 bases; junction bases outside the gene matches: 12. The CDR3 runs to 17 residues. CDR3 protein: CASSRQGPYQSSYEQYF. The CDR3 DNA reads as TGTGCCAGCTCAAGACAGGGGCCGTATCAGTCCTCCTACGAGCAGTACTTC.

The rearrangement uses TRBV5-5 and TRBJ2-7; 10 bases fit TRBD2. Germline V gene lookup returns CDR1 SGHKS and CDR2 YYEKEE (reference sequence). The CDR3 spans 17 residues. V shed 0 bases and J 0 bases; nucleotides not matched to a gene: 6. For the CDR3, the DNA is TGTGCCAGCAGCTTGGAAATGGGACTAGCGAACTCCTACGAGCAGTACTTC. Protein: CASSLEMGLANSYEQYF.

J is TRBJ1-2 and V is TRBV2; D not certain. Trimming cost V 8 bases and J 5 bases, with 12 bases left between them. The CDR3 contains 12 residues. CDR1 SNHLY and CDR2 FYNNEI come from the germline V gene. CDR3 sequence (DNA): TGTGCCAGCCGCCTGGACTCTTATGGCTACACCTTC. The encoded protein is CASRLDSYGYTF.

CDR3 DNA sequence: TGTGCCAGCAGCGCTAACCCACCGACCTACGAGCAGTACTTC. It is translated as CASSANPPTYEQYF. This chain links TRBV7-9 with TRBJ2-7; D remains unclear. The germline V gene has CDR1 SEHNR and CDR2 FQNEAQ (reference sequence). Trimming took 5 bases from V and 2 from J, leaving 13 bases between them. This CDR3 has 14 residues.

This clone was picked up one time. The genes are TRBV11-2 and TRBJ2-2; perhaps TRBD2 as D (6 bases). Trimming took 1 base from V and 4 from J, leaving 16 bases between them. The CDR3 length is 17 residues. Germline CDR1 reads SGHAT; CDR2 reads FQNNGV. The CDR3 region is CASSLVTPGRGTGELFF. The DNA of the CDR3 is TGTGCCAGCAGCTTAGTAACCCCCGGGAGAGGCACCGGGGAGCTGTTTTTT. The whole variable domain, filled in from reference TRBV11-2 and TRBJ2-2, reads EAGVAQSPRYKIIEKRQSVAFWCNPISGHATLYWYQQILGQGPKLLIQFQNNGVVDDSQLPKDRFSAERLKGVDSTLKIQPAKLEDSAVYLCASSLVTPGRGTGELFFGEGSRLTVL.

The chain combines TRBV7-2 with TRBJ2-5; weak D call: TRBD2 (6 bases). Germline V gene data show CDR1 as SGHTA and CDR2 as FQGNSA. Trimming shortened V by 3 bases and J by 4 bases, and 15 bases separated the two germline ends. There are 15 residues in the CDR3. The CDR3 reads CASSFRTGVGETQYF. CDR3 bases: TGTGCCAGCAGCTTTCGGACGGGAGTGGGAGAGACCCAGTACTTC.

The chain recombines TRBV6-5 with TRBJ2-7, with TRBD2 as a possible D gene (6 bases). CDR1 is MNHEY, CDR2 SVGAGI, per germline. The CDR3 length is 12 residues. Trimming removed 6 bases at V and 2 bases at J, with 8 bases between. As DNA, the CDR3 is TGTGCCAGCAGCGGCGGGGCCTACGAGCAGTACTTC. Its translation: CASSGGAYEQYF.

A note on this clone: This specimen includes other DNA sequences encoding the same CDR3. The chain employs TRBV5-6 and TRBJ2-7; D might be TRBD1 (6 bases). This CDR3 is 13 amino acids long. Germline V gives CDR1 SGHDT, CDR2 YYEEEE. V shed 0 bases and J shed 2 bases, with 6 bases lying between them. In DNA, the CDR3 is TGTGCCAGCAGCTTGGACAGGGCCTACGAGCAGTACTTC. It translates to CASSLDRAYEQYF.

The V and J genes are TRBV4-1 and TRBJ1-1; D is perhaps TRBD1 (5 bases). The CDR3 is 14 amino acids. In germline, CDR1 is MGHRA, CDR2 YSYEKL. With 6 bases removed from V and 3 bases from J, the gap between germline ends came to 14 bases. This CDR3 is CASRGLQDYTEAFF. The CDR3 DNA reads as TGCGCCAGCAGGGGCTTACAGGACTACACTGAAGCTTTCTTT.

This chain connects TRBV5-1 to TRBJ2-3; maybe TRBD1 (6 bases). V was pared by 3 bases and J by 1 base, with 12 bases between. CDR1 is SGHRS and CDR2 is YFSETQ in the germline V gene. The CDR3 consists of 15 residues. CDR3 sequence reads: CASSSRTAGTDTQYF. For the CDR3, the DNA is TGCGCCAGCAGCTCCAGGACAGCTGGCACAGATACGCAGTATTTT.

The genes are TRBV15 and TRBJ1-6; D gene ambiguous. This CDR3 has 15 residues. Germline V gene data show CDR1 as LNHNV and CDR2 as YYDKDF (reference sequence). Trimming removed 0 bases at V and 8 bases at J, with 11 bases between. As DNA, the CDR3 is TGTGCCACCAGCAGAGATAAGCGGGGAGATTCACCCCTCCACTTT. This encodes CATSRDKRGDSPLHF. The full variable domain, completed using reference TRBV15 and TRBJ1-6, is DAMVIQNPRYQVTQFGKPVTLSCSQTLNHNVMYWYQQKSSQAPKLLFHYYDKDFNNEADTPDNFQSRRPNTSFCFLDIRSPGLGDTAMYLCATSRDKRGDSPLHFGNGTRLTVT.

The rearrangement links TRBV6-5 to TRBJ2-5; D is perhaps TRBD1 (6 bases). The CDR3 has 15 amino acids. Germline CDR1 reads MNHEY; CDR2 reads SVGAGI. The V and J ends lost 1 base and 5 bases respectively, with 14 bases between them. In nucleotides, the CDR3 is TGTGCCAGCAGTTACTTCCGGACAGTTGGCGAGACCCAGTACTTC. Amino acid sequence: CASSYFRTVGETQYF.

This clone occurred once. The V call is TRBV25-1, the J call TRBJ2-7; D tentatively fits TRBD1 or TRBD2 (5 bases each). Germline CDR1 and CDR2: MGHDK and SYGVNS. There are 15 residues in the CDR3. Deletions cut 3 bases from V and 0 bases from J, with 12 bases between. CDR3 loop: CASSDGAAASYEQYF. The CDR3 coding sequence is TGTGCCAGCAGTGACGGGGCGGCAGCCTCCTACGAGCAGTACTTC.

V and J are TRBV19 and TRBJ1-1, with D perhaps TRBD1 (6 bases). CDR1 LNHDA and CDR2 SQIVND come from the germline V gene (reference sequence). The CDR3 spans 13 residues. V lost 6 bases, J lost 0 bases, and 8 bases lay in between. DNA for the CDR3: TGTGCCAGTAGGTGGACAGTGAACACTGAAGCTTTCTTT. Its protein product is CASRWTVNTEAFF.

The sample holds one count of this clone. This chain uses TRBV6-5 with TRBJ2-7; TRBD1 matches 12 bases. After removal of 7 bases from V and 6 bases from J, the junction contained 7 bases not matched to a gene. The CDR3 spans 14 residues. Germline V CDR1 and CDR2: MNHEY, SVGAGI. CDR3 sequence (DNA): TGTGCCAGCACTGCGGGACAGGGGGCGGGCGAGCAGTACTTC. It specifies CASTAGQGAGEQYF.

This chain uses TRBV7-9 with TRBJ2-3; 14 bases agree with TRBD2. The CDR3 is made up of 15 amino acids. Germline values: CDR1 SEHNR, CDR2 FQNEAQ (reference sequence). V shed 8 bases, J shed 8 bases, and the junction held 9 bases outside the gene matches. The CDR3, as DNA: TGTGCCAGCGGACTGGGACTAGCGGGAGTAGGTACGCAGTATTTT. It codes for CASGLGLAGVGTQYF. Full variable domain (remainder filled in from reference TRBV7-9 and TRBJ2-3): DTGVSQNPRHKITKRGQNVTFRCDPISEHNRLYWYRQTLGQGPEFLTYFQNEAQLEKSRLLSDRFSAERPKGSFSTLEIQRTEQGDSAMYLCASGLGLAGVGTQYFGPGTRLTVL.

This clone was found once. The rearrangement links TRBV29-1 to TRBJ1-4, with D unclear. The CDR3 has 11 residues. V was pared by 6 bases and J by 8 bases, with 10 bases between. The germline V gene has CDR1 SQVTM and CDR2 ANQGSEA. Here the CDR3 reads CSVKLSEKLFF. DNA of the CDR3: TGCAGCGTGAAACTCTCCGAAAAACTGTTTTTT.

The chain recombines TRBV6-5 with TRBJ1-2, with D unclear. Germline V gene data show CDR1 as MNHEY and CDR2 as SVGAGI. Trimming cost V 4 bases and J 7 bases, with 19 bases left between them. The CDR3 is 15 amino acids. The CDR3 loop reads CASSFTPYGGSGYTF. The CDR3 nucleotides are TGTGCCAGCAGTTTCACACCTTATGGCGGAAGTGGCTACACCTTC.

V and J are TRBV5-1 and TRBJ1-1; possible D gene TRBD1, 6 bases. Germline loops: CDR1 SGHRS, CDR2 YFSETQ. The CDR3 is 15 residues long. V lost 2 bases to trimming and J lost 1 base, with 12 bases between them. The CDR3 loop is CASSFWAGENTEAFF. The CDR3 region has the DNA TGCGCCAGCAGCTTTTGGGCAGGGGAGAACACTGAAGCTTTCTTT.

The chain combines TRBV13 with TRBJ2-3; D ambiguous. Germline CDR1 PRHDT, CDR2 FYEKMQ (reference sequence). The CDR3 totals 14 residues. V lost 5 bases to trimming and J lost 4 bases, with 13 bases between them. This CDR3 reads CASSPPPQADTQYF. For the CDR3, the DNA is TGTGCCAGCAGCCCGCCACCCCAGGCAGATACGCAGTATTTT.

Concerning this clone itself: At one end the junction does not follow the germline gene, possibly because of a read error. The chain uses TRBV18 and TRBJ2-7, with 10 bases aligning to TRBD2. Germline V lookup: CDR1 KGHSH, CDR2 LQKENI. The CDR3 runs 15 residues. The CDR3 DNA reads as TGTGCCAGCTCACCGGAAGCGGGAGGGCCCTATGAGCAGTACTTC. This encodes CASSPEAGGPYEQYF.

This clone was detected once. The chain couples TRBV5-1 to TRBJ2-7; 10 bases agree with TRBD1. The CDR3 runs to 15 residues. V lost 4 bases and J lost 4; bases outside the gene matches: 8. CDR1 is SGHRS, CDR2 YFSETQ, per germline. CDR3 in DNA: TGCGCCAGCAGCGGCGCCGGGACAGGGGCATACGAGCAGTACTTC. Protein product: CASSGAGTGAYEQYF.

V usage is TRBV5-4 and J usage is TRBJ2-1, with TRBD2 identical over 11 bases. The CDR3 sequence is 17 residues long. The germline gives CDR1 SGHNT, CDR2 YYREEE (reference sequence). V shed 0 bases, J shed 7 bases, and the junction held 9 bases outside the gene matches. CDR3 sequence (DNA): TGTGCCAGCAGCTTGGAGTTCGGGACTAGCGGAGGTAATGAGCAGTTCTTC. Protein sequence: CASSLEFGTSGGNEQFF.